These 29 T cell receptor beta chains were sequenced from one sample in a study of low-dose radiotherapy and immunotherapy resistance in tumors. First-strand cDNA relied on TRAV- and TRBV-specific primers spanning alpha and beta chains. Amplification, which lasted 20 to 25 PCR cycles, used a constant-region primer and V-primer adapter to amplify TCRs. TCRdb recomputed calls from the reads with MiXCR, one row per CDR3 protein. The sample yields some 57,000 distinct CDR3 sequences, about 25% seen once. Time point of the sample: before trial treatment. Sequencing was performed on PBMCs, taken before treatment. The receptors come from a male donor with prostate cancer.

The genes are TRBV19 and TRBJ2-5, with D possibly being TRBD1 (5 bases). The CDR3 is 14 residues long. V was clipped by 5 bases and J by 5 bases, with 15 bases between them. Germline V gene data show CDR1 as LNHDA and CDR2 as SQIVND (reference sequence). The CDR3 sequence: CASSPGHHSETQYF. CDR3 DNA: TGTGCCAGTAGTCCCGGACACCACTCCGAGACCCAGTACTTC.

This clonotype occurred many times. The V call is TRBV3-1, the J call TRBJ1-1; D remains ambiguous. CDR3 length: 15 amino acids. The V end was cut by 1 base, the J end by 0 bases, with 9 bases between. Germline V gene sequence: CDR1 LGHDT, CDR2 YNNKEL (reference sequence). CDR3 in DNA: TGTGCCAGCAGCCAAGGTGTAGTTATGAACACTGAAGCTTTCTTT. Its protein is CASSQGVVMNTEAFF.

The chain uses TRBV5-1 and TRBJ2-3, with D tentatively TRBD2 (5 bases). The CDR3 length is 12 residues. V was cut by 4 bases and J by 6 bases, with 9 bases left in between. CDR1 and CDR2 from the germline V gene are SGHRS and YFSETQ. In DNA, the CDR3 is TGCGCCAGCAGCCAGGACTTTGATACGCAGTATTTT. Translating gives CASSQDFDTQYF.

This clonotype has ten or more counts. V gene TRBV9 combines with J gene TRBJ2-1, with unresolved D. The V gene's germline CDR1 is SGDLS and CDR2 YYNGEE. Between the trimmed V and J ends, which lost 0 bases and 5 bases, there was a span of 3 bases. The CDR3 loop spans 12 amino acids. Written as DNA, the CDR3 is TGTGCCAGCAGCGTAGTGAACAATGAGCAGTTCTTC. Translated, it gives CASSVVNNEQFF.

This clonotype was seen once. The V and J genes are TRBV28 and TRBJ1-6; a possible D gene is TRBD1 (5 bases). V was trimmed by 6 bases and J by 1 base, leaving 10 bases between them. The CDR3 loop spans 15 amino acids. Germline V CDR1 and CDR2: MDHEN, SYDVKM. DNA of the CDR3: TGTGCCAGCAGCTATCGGGGGTCCTATAATTCACCCCTCCACTTT. It codes for CASSYRGSYNSPLHF.

This clonotype was seen a few times. The CDR3: CASSPEGTANYNEQFF. The CDR3 region has the DNA TGTGCCAGCAGCCCAGAAGGGACAGCGAACTACAATGAGCAGTTCTTC. This chain uses TRBV7-3 with TRBJ2-1, with 7 bases matching TRBD1. Losses at the gene ends were 5 bases for V and 3 bases for J; bases not matched to a gene: 10. Germline V lookup: CDR1 SGHTA, CDR2 FQGTGA. CDR3 length equals 16 residues.

Comments on this clonotype: A far larger clone is one nucleotide away, so this likely arose from a read error. This sequence joins TRBV12-3 or TRBV12-4 and TRBJ2-3; TRBD2 matches at 9 bases. Trimming cost V 6 bases and J 3 bases; bases outside gene matches: 10. This CDR3 contains 16 residues. CDR3 in DNA: TGTGCCAGCAGCCGCCGACTAGCGGCGTCGACAGATACGCAGTATTTT. Encoded protein: CASSRRLAASTDTQYF.

This clonotype was recorded many times. The chain is built from TRBV29-1 and TRBJ2-1, with D perhaps TRBD2 (6 bases). Germline V CDR1 and CDR2: SQVTM, ANQGSEA. The CDR3 spans 12 residues. The V gene lost 2 bases and the J gene lost 9 bases, with 11 bases spanning the gap. In DNA form, the CDR3 reads TGCAGCGTTGAAAGGGGAGGCACTGAGCAGTTCTTC. Amino acid sequence: CSVERGGTEQFF.

This clonotype was seen more than once but under ten times. This chain joins TRBV4-1 and TRBJ1-2; D is perhaps TRBD1 (6 bases). The CDR3 consists of 15 residues. CDR1 and CDR2 (germline): MGHRA, YSYEKL. The V end was cut by 1 base, the J end by 5 bases, with 14 bases between. The CDR3 DNA reads TGCGCCAGCAGCCAAGCCGGATCACAGGGTTATGGCTACACCTTC. Its protein product is CASSQAGSQGYGYTF.

This clonotype turned up a few times. With only one base between it and a far larger clone, this is likely a read error. V and J are TRBV13 and TRBJ2-5, with unresolved D. V was pared by 5 bases and J by 5 bases, with 15 bases between. Germline V gene sequence: CDR1 PRHDT, CDR2 FYEKMQ (reference sequence). The CDR3 has 14 amino acids. CDR3 region: CASSQSAVAETQYF. The CDR3 bases are TGTGCCAGCAGCCAATCAGCAGTTGCGGAGACCCAGTACTTC.

This clonotype was detected a few times. The gene calls are TRBV20-1 and TRBJ2-1; 13 bases map to TRBD2. The germline V gene has CDR1 DFQATT and CDR2 SNEGSKA (reference sequence). The junction had 7 bases not matched to a gene; V was cut back by 3 bases and J by 8 bases. The CDR3 sequence is 15 residues long. As DNA, the CDR3 is TGCAGTGCTAGGTTACTAGCGGGGGGGCCCTATGAGCAGTTCTTC. Encoded protein: CSARLLAGGPYEQFF.

The chain has TRBV7-2 and TRBJ2-5; the D is unclear. The CDR3 loop spans 13 amino acids. Trimming left V 3 bases short and J 1 base short, with 6 bases between. CDR1 SGHTA and CDR2 FQGNSA come from the germline V gene. As DNA, the CDR3 is TGTGCCAGCAGCTTTCAGGCCCAAGAGACCCAGTACTTC. It yields the protein CASSFQAQETQYF. Full variable domain (rest looked up from reference TRBV7-2 and TRBJ2-5): GAGVSQSPSNKVTEKGKDVELRCDPISGHTALYWYRQSLGQGLEFLIYFQGNSAPDKSGLPSDRFSAERTGGSVSTLTIQRTQQEDSAVYLCASSFQAQETQYFGPGTRLLVL.

The rearrangement links TRBV4-1 to TRBJ1-5, with 8 bases that match TRBD1. This CDR3 is built from 17 residues. The J segment lost 3 bases and the V segment lost 2 bases, leaving 9 bases of the junction unmatched. Germline loops: CDR1 MGHRA, CDR2 YSYEKL. CDR3 sequence: CASSQMTGANFNQPQHF. The CDR3 bases are TGCGCCAGCAGCCAAATGACAGGGGCCAACTTCAATCAGCCCCAGCATTTT.

This clonotype came up many times. The J gene is TRBJ2-3, the V gene TRBV7-2; the match to TRBD2 covers 12 bases. This CDR3 is built from 19 residues. Germline V gene lookup returns CDR1 SGHTA and CDR2 FQGNSA. V trimming: 3 bases; J trimming: 2 bases; junction bases outside the gene matches: 12. CDR3 amino acids: CASSLGLAGGRGATDTQYF. The CDR3 DNA reads as TGTGCCAGCAGCTTGGGTCTAGCGGGAGGGCGGGGCGCCACAGATACGCAGTATTTT.

This clonotype was detected ten times or more. The rearrangement uses TRBV11-2 and TRBJ2-7; D call uncertain. V lost 0 bases, J lost 5 bases, and 17 bases lay in between. Germline values: CDR1 SGHAT, CDR2 FQNNGV. The CDR3 consists of 16 residues. The CDR3 DNA is TGTGCCAGCAGCTTAGAGCCCCGGGTTAGGACGAACGAGCAGTACTTC. Encoded protein: CASSLEPRVRTNEQYF.

This clonotype appeared many times. The CDR3 protein is CASSQDVGGAQYF. CDR3 DNA sequence: TGTGCCAGCAGCCAAGACGTTGGGGGGGCCCAGTACTTC. The chain is built from TRBV3-1 and TRBJ2-5; TRBD2 matches 7 bases. The germline gives CDR1 LGHDT, CDR2 YNNKEL (reference sequence). The J segment lost 9 bases and the V segment lost 0 bases, leaving 4 bases of the junction unmatched. The CDR3 length is 13 residues.

The table lists this clonotype with a count of one. A single base is all that separates this from a far larger clone, so a read error is likely. This chain links TRBV1 with TRBJ2-1; the table's D call, TRBD2, has no DNA check behind it. TRBV1 is a pseudogene locus. CDR3 length equals 15 residues. The CDR3 nucleotides are TGTGCCAGCAGCCCGGGACTAGGGGGTAAGAGTAAGCAGTTCTTC. This sequence encodes CASSPGLGGKSKQFF.

This clonotype has a count of ten or more. The gene calls are TRBV19 and TRBJ1-1, with a weak D call TRBD1 (5 bases). The CDR3 has 16 residues. Per the germline V gene, CDR1 is LNHDA and CDR2 is SQIVND (reference sequence). The V end was cut by 7 bases, the J end by 0 bases, with 18 bases between. The CDR3: CASISRGEWLNTEAFF. The CDR3 DNA reads as TGTGCCAGTATCTCGAGGGGCGAATGGTTGAACACTGAAGCTTTCTTT.

In the case of this clonotype: Mismatch with germline at one junction end may stem from a read error. J is TRBJ2-2 and V is TRBV12-3 or TRBV12-4; the match to TRBD1 covers 8 bases. CDR3 size: 16 residues. In DNA, the CDR3 is TGTGCCAGCAGTCACTGGACAGGGAAAAACACCCGGGAGCTGTTTTTT. Translation: CASSHWTGKNTRELFF.

The sample holds many counts of this clonotype. The rearrangement uses TRBV3-1 and TRBJ2-4; D unclear. Between the trimmed V and J ends, which lost 6 bases and 0 bases, there was a span of 3 bases. This CDR3 is 12 amino acids long. CDR1 and CDR2 from the germline V gene are LGHDT and YNNKEL (reference sequence). The CDR3 DNA reads as TGTGCCAGCAGTGGAGCCAAAAACATTCAGTACTTC. Its protein product is CASSGAKNIQYF.

This sequence joins TRBV12-3 or TRBV12-4 and TRBJ2-7, with TRBD2 matching 8 bases. V lost 9 bases, J lost 5 bases, and 12 bases stayed unmatched. The length of the CDR3 is 14 residues. Written as DNA, the CDR3 is TGTGCCAGTAACGTAGCGGGACGTCGCGACGAGCAGTACTTC. This encodes CASNVAGRRDEQYF.

This clonotype was counted between two and nine times. With only one base between it and a far larger clone, this is likely a read error. The V call is TRBV6-2 or TRBV6-3, the J call TRBJ2-7, with 9 bases aligning to TRBD2. The germline V gene has CDR1 MNHEY and CDR2 SVGEGT. This CDR3 spans 18 amino acids. The trim removed 5 bases at V and 7 bases at J, leaving 21 bases unmatched. CDR3 amino acids: CASSERSSGVSSYNEQYF. In DNA, the CDR3 is TGTGCCAGCAGTGAAAGGTCTAGCGGGGTGAGCTCCTACAATGAGCAGTACTTC.

This clonotype occurred many times. This chain uses TRBV15 with TRBJ2-7; the match to TRBD2 covers 8 bases. The CDR3 consists of 16 residues. The V gene's germline CDR1 is LNHNV and CDR2 YYDKDF (reference sequence). Trimming took 0 bases from V and 5 from J; bases not matched to a gene: 9. CDR3 region: CATSRERIAGPNEQYF. The CDR3 nucleotides are TGTGCCACCAGCAGAGAAAGAATAGCGGGACCCAACGAGCAGTACTTC. The complete variable domain, with remaining parts taken from reference TRBV15 and TRBJ2-7, reads DAMVIQNPRYQVTQFGKPVTLSCSQTLNHNVMYWYQQKSSQAPKLLFHYYDKDFNNEADTPDNFQSRRPNTSFCFLDIRSPGLGDTAMYLCATSRERIAGPNEQYFGPGTRLTVT.

Details on this clonotype: This likely stems from a read error, as it lies one base from a far larger clone. This chain joins TRBV7-9 and TRBJ2-7, with 13 bases lining up with TRBD2. This CDR3 is 16 amino acids long. The junction had 6 bases not matched to a gene; V was cut back by 4 bases and J by 3 bases. Germline assignment: CDR1 SEHNR and CDR2 FQNEAQ (reference sequence). The CDR3 nucleotides read TGTGCCAGCAGCTCTCGGACTAGCGGGAGCATCTACGAGCAGTACTTC. Amino acid sequence: CASSSRTSGSIYEQYF.

This clonotype was recorded at least ten times. The chain is built from TRBV27 and TRBJ2-1; either TRBD1 or TRBD2 may supply D (5 bases each). The CDR3 has 15 amino acids. Germline V lookup: CDR1 MNHEY, CDR2 SMNVEV (reference sequence). Trimming left V 6 bases short and J 0 bases short, with 12 bases between. CDR3 nucleotide sequence: TGTGCCAGCAGCCCGGTTGGGGGCTCCTACAATGAGCAGTTCTTC. Translating it yields CASSPVGGSYNEQFF.

This clonotype was seen ten or more times. V is TRBV7-3 and J is TRBJ1-6, with D possibly being TRBD1 (5 bases). The CDR3 is 16 amino acids. Between the trimmed V and J ends, which lost 2 bases and 9 bases, there was a span of 17 bases. Per germline, CDR1 SGHTA and CDR2 FQGTGA. CDR3 loop: CASSLLGRATFSPLHF. Written as DNA, the CDR3 is TGTGCCAGCAGCTTATTGGGCAGGGCGACTTTTTCACCCCTCCACTTT.

This clonotype was counted many times. The CDR3 DNA is TGTGCCAGCAGTTCGTCAAGGACTTTTAATACGCAGTATTTT. Translation: CASSSSRTFNTQYF. The J gene is TRBJ2-3, the V gene TRBV27, with D possibly matching TRBD2 (5 bases). V lost 4 bases and J lost 7, with 15 bases in between. CDR3 length equals 14 residues. In germline, CDR1 is MNHEY, CDR2 SMNVEV (reference sequence).

The chain joins TRBV11-2 to TRBJ2-1; TRBD2 agrees at 13 bases. Germline trimming cut 3 bases from V and 5 bases from J; bases unmatched to any gene: 7. Germline V gene sequence: CDR1 SGHAT, CDR2 FQNNGV. The CDR3 runs 17 residues. The CDR3 DNA follows: TGTGCCAGCAGCTTCGTGTTCGGGACTAGCGGGAACAATGAGCAGTTCTTC. Protein sequence: CASSFVFGTSGNNEQFF.

This clonotype has at least ten counts. The chain uses TRBV9 and TRBJ1-3, with D perhaps TRBD1 (6 bases). The CDR3 loop spans 17 amino acids. The ends were cut back, 0 bases at V and 0 bases at J, with 13 bases in the middle. Germline loops: CDR1 SGDLS, CDR2 YYNGEE. The CDR3 protein is CASSVVAQGISGNTIYF. DNA of the CDR3: TGTGCCAGCAGCGTAGTGGCACAGGGCATCTCTGGAAACACCATATATTTT.